This TCR beta chain was found in a study of radiotherapy plus CTLA-4 blockade in lung cancer. V lost 2 bases and J lost 4, with 11 bases in between. Germline CDR1 and CDR2: MDHEN and SYDVKM. The CDR3 consists of 15 residues. The table came from immunoSEQ multiplex PCR; TCRdb's copy has only in-frame clones and leaves some out. The sample has some 50,000 clones, approximately 79% seen once. This sequence was found in a human donor with non-small cell lung cancer who had a partial response to radiotherapy plus ipilimumab. The source material was peripheral blood, sampled from a patient treated with radiotherapy plus ipilimumab. The V gene is TRBV28, the J gene TRBJ2-2, with D possibly matching TRBD2 (5 bases). CDR3 amino acids: CASSLAGLLTGELFF. The CDR3 DNA is TGTGCCAGCAGTTTAGCCGGACTCCTCACCGGGGAGCTGTTTTTT.